These T cell receptor beta chains were read from a single sample in a study of T cell clonotyping in hematopoietic cell transplantation. TCRdb's copy holds only in-frame clones and misses some; the assay was immunoSEQ multiplex PCR. The sample has more than 20,000 clones, approximately 82% seen once. The sequences come from peripheral blood mononuclear cells, collected before stem cell transplant. These receptor sequences come from a woman in her fifties or sixties with acute myeloid leukemia. Some clones in this sample may be carry-over from other donors' samples. The CDR3 runs from the conserved cysteine through the conserved F or W. The D gene is left open where the match is weak.

J gene	D gene	V gene	CDR3 DNA	CDR3 protein
TRBJ1-5	.	TRBV19	TGTGCCAGTATGGGGGAATTCAATCAGCCCCAGCATTTT	CASMGEFNQPQHF
TRBJ1-4	.	TRBV19	TGTGCCAGTAGTATATGGACTTTTAATGAAAAACTGTTTTTT	CASSIWTFNEKLFF
TRBJ2-7	TRBD2	TRBV29-1	TGCAGCGTTGGCGGACTAGCGGGACCAAAAGGGGGCTACGAGCAGTACTTC	CSVGGLAGPKGGYEQYF
TRBJ1-1	.	TRBV6-1	TGTGCCAGCAGGGGCACTGAAGCTTTCTTT	CASRGTEAFF
TRBJ2-2	.	TRBV6-4	TGTGCCAGCAGTGAGCATAGTGGGACCGGGGAGCTGTTTTTT	CASSEHSGTGELFF
TRBJ1-1	TRBD1	TRBV28	TGTGCCAGCAGTGCGGGACAGGCGAACACTGAAGCTTTCTTT	CASSAGQANTEAFF
TRBJ2-2	TRBD2	TRBV6-4	TGTGCCAGCAGTAGGACTAGCGGGAGCTCCGGGGAGCTGTTTTTT	CASSRTSGSSGELFF
TRBJ1-1	TRBD1	TRBV4-1	TGCGCCAGCCGAGGGGTGACAGGGGCAGCGAACACTGAAGCTTTCTTT	CASRGVTGAANTEAFF
TRBJ2-4	.	TRBV4-3	TGCGCCAGCAGCCTGACTTATAGCGGAGGGGGAAACATTCAGTACTTC	CASSLTYSGGGNIQYF
TRBJ1-5	.	TRBV7-9	TGTGCCAGCAGCTTACCGGGTAGCAATCAGCCCCAGCATTTT	CASSLPGSNQPQHF
TRBJ2-5	TRBD1	TRBV28	TGTGCCAGCAGCCAGACAGGGGAGGAGACCCAGTACTTC	CASSQTGEETQYF